This T cell receptor beta chain was sequenced in a study of beta chain features in type 1 diabetes (dated by TCRdb to 2016 to 2019). For the study in its entirety: Mean age, gender distribution, total cell number and subset yield were not different between patients and healthy donors. Across all samples, some 99 million sorted cells were examined, and cell number per subset correlated strongly with RNA yield. The study compared the TCRB repertoires of sorted circulating CD4+ T cell subsets in recently diagnosed type 1 diabetes patients with those in matched healthy donors. Regulatory and stem cell-like memory subsets were obtained from only 8 patients and roughly 8 healthy donors, while naive and central memory subsets were obtained from all 28 donors. Study-level results and caveats: HLA sub-analyses involved small numbers of individuals, so any influence of HLA type on TCRB rearrangement remained unresolved. In all four CD4+ subsets, TCRB CDR3 length was moderately but significantly shorter in type 1 diabetes patients. Because cDNA rather than genomic DNA was sequenced, highly expressing activated cells could have been over-represented, although no difference in activation and CD3 levels was found between groups. The naive, central memory and regulatory TCRB repertoires appeared to resemble one another more closely among patients than among healthy donors. Fewer insertions and more nucleotide deletions at VDJ recombination sites were observed in patients with type 1 diabetes, implying thymic rearrangement abnormalities. PCR might favor shorter templates, but patient and control samples were amplified and corrected together, so any skew would affect both groups equally.

At the junction V is shortened by 2 bases and J by 4 bases, with 8 bases in between. From its cysteine to its phenylalanine, the CDR3 spans 14 amino acids. Kept here is only the CDR3 DNA, which spans 42 bases and is read in frame from base 1. Reading the germline V gene gives CDR1 MNHNS and CDR2 SASEGT. Regarding this clone: There is no known antigen for this receptor. No much larger clone is present one base from it, and per-base qualities are unavailable.

A single peripheral blood draw of approximately 120 mL on average was collected from each donor into heparinised tubes. Naive, central memory, regulatory and stem cell-like memory CD4+ T cells were sorted on a BD FACSAria II using a panel including CD45RO, CCR7, CD25, CD127, CD95 and CD27. A purity above 98% was achieved for all sorted populations. PBMCs were isolated right away by Lymphoprep density gradient centrifugation and were stained directly, without culture. So that batch effects would be minimized, each experiment stained and sorted samples in pairs, pairing one healthy donor with one patient. The High Capacity cDNA Reverse Transcription Kit was used to reverse transcribe all of the isolated RNA, meaning that expressed TCRB transcripts were what got sequenced. Deep immunoSEQ sequencing was applied to naive, central memory and regulatory T cell samples, giving an average of around 3.8 million total reads per sample. Sorted cells were lysed in RLT buffer and RNA was extracted with DNase-treated RNeasy Micro or Mini kits, depending on cell number. Each cell subset was processed separately to prevent cross-contamination, with patient and healthy donor samples processed together. The immunoSEQ multiplex PCR was used to amplify TCRB sequences from cDNA, generating 87-bp fragments that spanned the CDR3 region. Sequencing of the amplicons was done on the Illumina HiSeq platform. Regarding the original processing steps: PCR bias was computationally corrected using synthetic template baselines, reads within Hamming distance 2 were collapsed, and singletons that could not be merged were discarded. By aligning reads against IMGT, V, D and J genes, CDR3 length, and insertions or deletions at six rearrangement sites were assigned. Within each subset, clonotype counts were normalized to the number of sorted cells before true diversity and Gini coefficients were calculated with the tcR R package. Repertoire sharing was quantified using the overlap coefficient calculated on TCRB nucleotide sequences. As a proxy for the pre-selection repertoire, out-of-frame TCRB sequences from naive cells were analyzed. TCRdb stores this immuneACCESS table with in-frame sequences only. Part of the clones is absent; in the studies checked, under half of the shortfall reflects unresolved V genes, and no reason is known for the rest. The V and J calls and clone size are taken from that table; D and trimming were inferred from the DNA. Counted in this sample were roughly 230,000 clones; around 10% of them appeared once. The ten largest clones capture 0.03% to 0.04% of the sample.

Recombination connected TRBV6-1 to TRBJ2-2; TRBD1 is perhaps the D gene, given 5 matching bases. The receptor was derived from a woman younger than 30 in good health. Sequenced: naive CD4+ T cells from blood. The label giving this sample's cell subset or site can be read as: true naive CD4+ T cells. CDR3 reads: CASSESRATGELFF. In nucleotide form, the sequence is TGTGCCAGCAGTGAAAGCAGGGCCACCGGGGAGCTGTTTTTT.